The rows below give T cell receptor beta chains drawn from one sample of a study of T cell responses to AZD1222 COVID-19 vaccine. The method was immunoSEQ multiplex PCR; TCRdb's version includes in-frame clones alone and lacks a portion of them. Among roughly 150,000 clones listed, 92% were seen once. The sample here was peripheral blood, taken 28 days after the second AZD1222 dose. These receptor sequences come from an adult who received the AZD1222 COVID-19 vaccine. Each CDR3 is given with its conserved first and last residue. Each record gives: D gene, J gene, clone size, V gene, CDR3 protein, CDR3 DNA. D genes are given only for firm matches. Clone size, where shown, is once, few, many, or a class for clones that have expanded.

TRBD1,TRBJ2-1,-,TRBV6-2/TRBV6-3,CASSPGTGINEQFF,TGTGCCAGCAGCCCCGGGACAGGGATCAATGAGCAGTTCTTC
TRBD1,TRBJ1-2,once,TRBV6-6,CASRLRTGSGGYTF,TGTGCCAGCAGACTCCGGACAGGGAGCGGTGGCTACACCTTC
TRBD1,TRBJ2-7,-,TRBV6-5,CASSPRQGGREQYF,TGTGCCAGCAGCCCGCGACAGGGCGGGCGCGAGCAGTACTTC
-,TRBJ1-1,-,TRBV28,CASSFNQGRGLTEAFF,TGTGCCAGCAGTTTCAACCAGGGAAGAGGGCTCACTGAAGCTTTCTTT
TRBD2,TRBJ2-2,once,TRBV11-2,CASSSTSGRSSGELFF,TGTGCCAGCAGCTCGACTAGCGGGAGAAGTTCCGGGGAGCTGTTTTTT
-,TRBJ1-1,once,TRBV6-5,CASSMSRMNTEAFF,TGTGCCAGTTCAATGAGTCGAATGAACACTGAAGCTTTCTTT
-,TRBJ1-4,-,TRBV5-1,CASNKDGVSEKLFF,TGCGCCAGCAACAAGGACGGGGTGTCTGAAAAACTGTTTTTT
TRBD2,TRBJ2-3,-,TRBV27,CASSSYPSGRSDTQYF,TGTGCCAGCAGTTCCTACCCTAGCGGGAGGTCAGATACGCAGTATTTT
TRBD1,TRBJ1-1,-,TRBV27,CASSLRQGGGTEAFF,TGTGCCAGCAGTTTAAGACAGGGTGGGGGCACTGAAGCTTTCTTT
-,TRBJ2-7,-,TRBV19,CATRPVWHSSYEQYF,TGTGCCACCCGCCCGGTCTGGCATAGCTCCTACGAGCAGTACTTC
TRBD1,TRBJ2-5,-,TRBV27,CASSLKGPPGQGLRETQYF,TGTGCCAGCAGTTTGAAGGGCCCACCGGGACAGGGACTGAGGGAGACCCAGTACTTC
-,TRBJ1-1,-,TRBV4-1,CASSQGVRGTTEAFF,TGCGCCAGCAGCCAAGGGGTGCGGGGGACCACTGAAGCTTTCTTT
TRBD2,TRBJ2-3,once,TRBV6-2/TRBV6-3,CASSSGTSAIGTDTQYF,TGTGCCAGCAGTTCCGGGACTAGCGCGATTGGCACAGATACGCAGTATTTT
-,TRBJ1-1,-,TRBV6-5,CASSYSGRGGSTEAFF,TGTGCCAGCAGTTACTCGGGTCGCGGGGGAAGTACTGAAGCTTTCTTT
TRBD1,TRBJ2-1,-,TRBV28,CASSLPGQGYNEQFF,TGTGCCAGCAGCCTACCGGGACAGGGCTACAATGAGCAGTTCTTC
-,TRBJ1-6,few,TRBV5-1,CASSRDNNSPLHF,TGCGCCAGCAGCCGGGATAACAATTCACCCCTCCACTTT
-,TRBJ2-1,once,TRBV19,CAASKGDLYNEQFF,TGTGCCGCCTCTAAGGGGGACTTGTACAATGAGCAGTTCTTC
TRBD2,TRBJ2-5,-,TRBV9,CASSEARGSGRLETQYF,TGTGCCAGCAGCGAGGCGCGGGGTAGCGGGAGGTTGGAGACCCAGTACTTC
TRBD2,TRBJ2-7,-,TRBV11-2,CASSSSGGAYEQYF,TGTGCCAGCAGCTCCTCGGGGGGGGCCTACGAGCAGTACTTC
-,TRBJ1-1,-,TRBV29-1,CSGKGLANTEAFF,TGCAGCGGAAAGGGATTAGCGAACACTGAAGCTTTCTTT
-,TRBJ1-3,-,TRBV7-9,CASSLAELSNGNTIYF,TGTGCCAGCAGCTTAGCTGAGCTTTCGAATGGAAACACCATATATTTT
TRBD1,TRBJ1-5,-,TRBV18,CASSRDSNQPQHF,TGTGCCAGCTCACGGGACAGTAATCAGCCCCAGCATTTT
-,TRBJ1-3,-,TRBV5-5,CASSRGPSGNTIYF,TGTGCCAGCAGCCGGGGACCCTCTGGAAACACCATATATTTT
TRBD2,TRBJ2-5,-,TRBV20-1,CSASRLAGGGTQYF,TGCAGTGCTAGTCGGCTAGCGGGAGGAGGGACCCAGTACTTC
TRBD1,TRBJ1-2,-,TRBV6-5,CASRRDRNYGYTF,TGTGCCAGCAGGCGGGACAGAAACTATGGCTACACCTTC
-,TRBJ2-1,-,TRBV6-5,CASGGRGSSNEQFF,TGTGCCAGCGGAGGGAGGGGGAGTTCAAATGAGCAGTTCTTC
-,TRBJ2-2,-,TRBV2,CASSIPTGELFF,TGTGCCAGCAGTATCCCGACCGGGGAGCTGTTTTTT
TRBD2,TRBJ2-7,-,TRBV29-1,CSVRRTSESYEQYF,TGCAGCGTCAGGAGGACTAGCGAATCCTACGAGCAGTACTTC
-,TRBJ2-2,few,TRBV19,CASSIRLVYTGELFF,TGTGCCAGTAGTATCCGGCTAGTGTACACCGGGGAGCTGTTTTTT
-,TRBJ1-3,-,TRBV9,CASSSQGAGNTIYF,TGTGCCAGCAGCTCCCAGGGAGCTGGAAACACCATATATTTT
-,TRBJ2-5,-,TRBV30,CAWKAGEETQYF,TGTGCCTGGAAAGCAGGGGAAGAGACCCAGTACTTC
-,TRBJ1-1,-,TRBV10-1,CASSETGNTEAFF,TGCGCCAGCAGTGAGACAGGGAACACTGAAGCTTTCTTT
-,TRBJ1-2,-,TRBV9,CASSTSTRRNYGYTF,TGTGCCAGCAGCACATCGACTCGTCGGAACTATGGCTACACCTTC
-,TRBJ1-4,-,TRBV27,CASSLRQVQIEKLFF,TGTGCCAGCAGTCTCAGACAGGTACAGATTGAAAAACTGTTTTTT
TRBD1,TRBJ1-1,-,TRBV24-1,CATSARDRDWTEAFF,TGTGCCACCAGTGCTAGGGACAGGGATTGGACTGAAGCTTTCTTT
-,TRBJ1-1,-,TRBV12-5,CASGLGGANTEAFF,TGTGCTAGTGGTTTGGGAGGGGCGAACACTGAAGCTTTCTTT
TRBD1,TRBJ1-1,-,TRBV19,CASSIGQANTEAFF,TGTGCCAGTAGTATTGGACAGGCCAACACTGAAGCTTTCTTT
-,TRBJ2-7,-,TRBV11-2,CASSLVGSLWDEQYF,TGTGCCAGCAGCTTAGTCGGCAGCCTCTGGGACGAGCAGTACTTC
-,TRBJ2-7,-,TRBV19,CASSAYRTESSYEQYF,TGTGCCAGTAGTGCATACAGGACGGAGAGCTCCTACGAGCAGTACTTC
TRBD1,TRBJ1-5,once,TRBV28,CASSFGTGEGQPQHF,TGTGCCAGCAGTTTCGGGACAGGGGAAGGTCAGCCCCAGCATTTT
-,TRBJ1-3,-,TRBV6-2/TRBV6-3,CASSYGAFGGNTIYF,TGTGCCAGCAGTTACGGAGCATTCGGTGGAAACACCATATATTTT
TRBD1,TRBJ1-3,-,TRBV9,CASSGGTGPGNTIYF,TGTGCCAGCAGCGGAGGGACAGGTCCTGGAAACACCATATATTTT
-,TRBJ2-1,-,TRBV5-1,CASSIQGSYNEQFF,TGCGCCAGCAGCATTCAGGGGTCCTACAATGAGCAGTTCTTC
-,TRBJ1-1,-,TRBV28,CASSPSLGSNTEAFF,TGTGCCAGCAGTCCCTCGTTGGGGTCCAACACTGAAGCTTTCTTT
-,TRBJ2-7,-,TRBV29-1,CSAERGKEQYF,TGCAGCGCCGAAAGGGGTAAGGAGCAGTACTTC
-,TRBJ2-7,-,TRBV10-3,CAISESGVEQYF,TGTGCCATCAGTGAGTCGGGGGTCGAGCAGTACTTC
-,TRBJ1-2,-,TRBV28,CASSSEGGTYGYTF,TGTGCCAGCAGTTCCGAGGGGGGCACCTATGGCTACACCTTC
TRBD1,TRBJ1-4,-,TRBV7-2,CASSSEGQGVRRNEKLFF,TGTGCCAGCAGCTCGGAGGGACAGGGTGTAAGGCGAAATGAAAAACTGTTTTTT
-,TRBJ2-3,-,TRBV6-1,CASSEPRQGGFTDTQYF,TGTGCCAGCAGTGAACCCCGACAAGGGGGATTCACAGATACGCAGTATTTT
-,TRBJ1-5,-,TRBV19,CASSIGAGRSLGPQHF,TGTGCCAGTAGTATAGGGGCAGGGCGTAGCCTGGGACCCCAGCATTTT
-,TRBJ1-2,few,TRBV28,CASSLNYGYTF,TGTGCCAGCAGTTTAAACTATGGCTACACCTTC
TRBD2,TRBJ2-3,-,TRBV5-1,CASSRTTGAGGPSDTQYF,TGCGCCAGCAGCCGCACCACTGGAGCGGGAGGGCCGTCAGATACGCAGTATTTT